Listed below are T cell receptor beta chains from one sample, sequenced in a study of CD8+ T cells in alopecia areata. Sequencing used immunoSEQ multiplex PCR; TCRdb keeps in-frame clones, though not all of them. The sample gives 100,000 to 130,000 clones, about 60% of which show up once; more than 20% is in the top ten. Sequences were obtained from NKG2D-low CD8+ T cells sorted from blood. These receptors originate from a human donor with alopecia areata. Both conserved end residues are part of each CDR3. Each record gives: D gene, clone size, J gene, V gene, CDR3 protein, CDR3 DNA. D genes are given only for firm matches. For some rows the clone size is stated as once, few or many, or as a class when expanded; others skip it.

>NA|NA|TRBJ2-1|TRBV30
CAWSVPGEQFF
TGTGCCTGGAGTGTACCGGGTGAGCAGTTCTTC
>NA|NA|TRBJ1-2|TRBV2
CASSDYIGGDGYTF
TGTGCCAGCAGTGACTATATTGGGGGAGATGGCTACACCTTC
>NA|NA|TRBJ1-5|TRBV11-2
CASSFGVVNQPQHF
TGTGCCAGCAGCTTTGGCGTTGTCAATCAGCCCCAGCATTTT
>NA|few|TRBJ2-3|TRBV29-1
CSVEDPGFADTQYF
TGCAGCGTTGAAGATCCCGGGTTTGCAGATACGCAGTATTTT
>NA|NA|TRBJ2-2|TRBV29-1
CSVGVTGELFF
TGCAGCGTTGGGGTGACCGGGGAGCTGTTTTTT
>TRBD1|NA|TRBJ2-7|TRBV27
CASSLTKKQGAKEQYF
TGTGCCAGCAGCCTGACGAAAAAACAGGGGGCGAAAGAGCAGTACTTC
>NA|NA|TRBJ2-7|TRBV5-6
CASSLSVEQYF
TGTGCCAGCAGCTTGTCCGTCGAGCAGTACTTC
>TRBD1|NA|TRBJ2-3|TRBV28
CASSPRGTARRADTQYF
TGTGCCAGCAGCCCGCGAGGGACAGCCAGGCGGGCAGATACGCAGTATTTT
>TRBD2|once|TRBJ2-7|TRBV5-1
CASSWTSASYEQYF
TGCGCCAGCAGTTGGACTAGCGCCTCCTACGAGCAGTACTTC
>NA|NA|TRBJ1-2|TRBV9
CASSVGSGPKAYGYTF
TGTGCCAGCAGCGTAGGATCCGGGCCTAAAGCATATGGCTACACCTTC
>NA|NA|TRBJ2-1|TRBV28
CASKSSNGGISYNEQFF
TGTGCCAGCAAAAGTAGCAATGGCGGGATCTCCTACAATGAGCAGTTCTTC
>TRBD2|NA|TRBJ2-3|TRBV27
CASHRGGGTDTQYF
TGTGCCAGCCATCGGGGGGGCGGTACAGATACGCAGTATTTT
>TRBD1|NA|TRBJ2-1|TRBV19
CASIGTGTYNEQFF
TGTGCCAGTATTGGGACAGGGACCTACAATGAGCAGTTCTTC
>TRBD2|NA|TRBJ2-7|TRBV4-2
CASSQGGGYEQYF
TGTGCCAGCAGCCAAGGGGGGGGATACGAGCAGTACTTC
>TRBD2|once|TRBJ2-1|TRBV4-1
CASRLAGGRNEQFF
TGCGCCAGCAGACTAGCGGGAGGAAGAAATGAGCAGTTCTTC
>NA|NA|TRBJ2-1|TRBV5-1
CASSLDVGLYNEQFF
TGCGCCAGCAGCTTGGACGTGGGCCTCTACAATGAGCAGTTCTTC
>NA|few|TRBJ2-3|TRBV7-2
CASHPGLKGDTQYF
TGTGCCAGCCACCCGGGCCTCAAGGGGGATACGCAGTATTTT
>NA|NA|TRBJ2-1|TRBV11-2
CASSDPGVNEQFF
TGTGCCAGCAGCGATCCGGGGGTTAATGAGCAGTTCTTC
>TRBD2|NA|TRBJ2-7|TRBV4-2
CASSPLAGDPATYEQYF
TGTGCCAGCAGCCCGCTAGCGGGTGACCCTGCGACCTACGAGCAGTACTTC
>NA|few|TRBJ1-5|TRBV4-1
CASSPGPSSNQPQHF
TGCGCCAGCAGCCCAGGTCCGTCTAGCAATCAGCCCCAGCATTTT
>NA|few|TRBJ1-2|TRBV5-6
CASSLGWQGGGYTF
TGTGCCAGCAGCTTGGGTTGGCAGGGCGGTGGCTACACCTTC
>NA|NA|TRBJ2-7|TRBV13
CASSPPVGPVPYEQYF
TGTGCCAGCAGCCCCCCAGTGGGTCCGGTCCCCTACGAGCAGTACTTC
>TRBD2|NA|TRBJ2-3|TRBV6-1
CASNAIAGDTQYF
TGTGCCAGCAACGCAATAGCGGGAGATACGCAGTATTTT
>NA|NA|TRBJ1-1|TRBV5-1
CASTPWRNHRVGNTEAFF
TGCGCCAGCACCCCTTGGAGGAACCACAGGGTCGGGAACACTGAAGCTTTCTTT
>TRBD1|NA|TRBJ1-2|TRBV30
CAWTDRSDSYTF
TGTGCCTGGACGGACAGGTCCGACAGCTACACCTTC
>NA|NA|TRBJ2-5|TRBV18
CASSPVRDPSDQYF
TGTGCCAGCTCACCAGTCCGCGACCCTAGTGACCAGTACTTC
>NA|NA|TRBJ2-1|TRBV6-1
CASSQSGGSEQFF
TGTGCCAGCAGCCAATCAGGCGGGTCGGAGCAGTTCTTC
>NA|few|TRBJ2-1|TRBV27
CASTGGNEQFF
TGTGCCAGCACCGGGGGAAATGAGCAGTTCTTC
>NA|few|TRBJ2-1|TRBV4-1
CASSQDGGAGGNEQFF
TGCGCCAGCAGCCAAGATGGGGGAGCGGGTGGTAATGAGCAGTTCTTC
>NA|once|TRBJ1-5|TRBV4-1
CASSQEYLGGDQPQHF
TGCGCCAGCAGCCAAGAATATCTGGGGGGGGATCAGCCCCAGCATTTT
>NA|NA|TRBJ1-5|TRBV7-8
CASSLGWGGSNQPQHF
TGTGCCAGCAGCTTAGGTTGGGGGGGCAGCAATCAGCCCCAGCATTTT
>TRBD2|NA|TRBJ2-5|TRBV5-1
CASSLGLAGTQETQYF
TGCGCCAGCAGCTTGGGACTAGCGGGAACCCAAGAGACCCAGTACTTC
>NA|once|TRBJ1-1|TRBV27
CASSPLGTEAFF
TGTGCCAGCAGCCCCTTGGGCACTGAAGCTTTCTTT
>NA|NA|TRBJ1-5|TRBV2
CASSGWVGDSNQPQHF
TGTGCCAGTTCAGGGTGGGTCGGAGATAGCAATCAGCCCCAGCATTTT
>TRBD2|NA|TRBJ2-7|TRBV6-5
CASTSGGGQFYEQYF
TGTGCCAGCACCTCGGGGGGAGGGCAGTTCTACGAGCAGTACTTC
>TRBD2|NA|TRBJ2-7|TRBV9
CASSVGGRDEQYF
TGTGCCAGCAGCGTAGGAGGGAGGGACGAGCAGTACTTC
>NA|NA|TRBJ2-2|TRBV4-2
CASSQEGLSGAVGELFF
TGTGCCAGCAGCCAAGAGGGGCTATCCGGAGCCGTCGGGGAGCTGTTTTTT
>TRBD1|few|TRBJ1-2|TRBV29-1
CSVAQGAGGYTF
TGCAGCGTCGCACAGGGGGCTGGTGGCTACACCTTC
>NA|few|TRBJ2-5|TRBV5-1
CASSPATQETQYF
TGCGCCAGCAGCCCAGCAACACAAGAGACCCAGTACTTC
>TRBD1|once|TRBJ1-2|TRBV7-6
CASSPGQGTPYGYTF
TGTGCCAGCAGCCCGGGACAGGGAACTCCCTATGGCTACACCTTC
>NA|NA|TRBJ2-7|TRBV28
CASSTGNFLFSYEQYF
TGTGCCAGCAGTACTGGTAACTTCCTGTTCTCCTACGAGCAGTACTTC
>NA|NA|TRBJ2-7|TRBV9
CASSPTGLADHYEQYF
TGTGCCAGCAGCCCCACGGGATTAGCGGATCACTACGAGCAGTACTTC
>NA|NA|TRBJ2-1|TRBV4-1
CASSLWIENEQFF
TGCGCCAGCAGCCTCTGGATTGAGAATGAGCAGTTCTTC
>NA|NA|TRBJ2-1|TRBV29-1
CSVDRRNNEQFF
TGCAGCGTCGACAGGAGGAACAATGAGCAGTTCTTC
>NA|NA|TRBJ2-1|TRBV7-3
CASSPSGLTYNEQFF
TGTGCCAGCAGCCCGAGCGGGCTTACCTACAATGAGCAGTTCTTC
>NA|NA|TRBJ2-1|TRBV20-1
CSASPYNEQFF
TGCAGTGCTAGCCCGTACAATGAGCAGTTCTTC
>NA|once|TRBJ2-1|TRBV5-1
CASSLDLAFEQFF
TGCGCCAGCAGCTTGGACCTGGCTTTCGAGCAGTTCTTC
>TRBD2|few|TRBJ2-5|TRBV7-2
CASSPTTSGRQQETQYF
TGTGCCAGCAGCCCAACGACTAGCGGGAGGCAACAAGAGACCCAGTACTTC
>NA|few|TRBJ2-5|TRBV10-2
CASSASGLQETQYF
TGCGCCAGCAGTGCGTCGGGTTTACAAGAGACCCAGTACTTC